The source of this T cell receptor beta chain is a study of blood T cell repertoires in COVID-19. At the level of the study: From the United States, Italy and Spain came samples of acute and convalescent COVID-19. PBMCs, B-cell-depleted T cells, or T cells were the source of the cDNA or gDNA that made up the material.

Authors' data handling: Estimation of nucleated cell counts relied on the amplification of reference gene primers. TCRdb's copy holds only in-frame clones and misses some; the assay was immunoSEQ multiplex PCR. Clone size and the V and J calls come from that table; the DNA yielded D and trimming. This sample has 190,000 or so clones, with roughly 89% found just once. Germline V gives CDR1 KGHSH, CDR2 LQKENI. The CDR3 has 14 amino acids. Trimming cost V 3 bases and J 3 bases, with 12 bases left between them. The rearrangement uses TRBV18 and TRBJ2-7; TRBD2 might be the D (5 bases). The specimen was peripheral blood. The sequence came from a young woman who had recovered from COVID-19. CDR3 amino acids: CASSPPGVFYEQYF. The CDR3 DNA reads as TGTGCCAGCTCACCCCCCGGGGTCTTCTACGAGCAGTACTTC.